This T cell receptor (beta chain) was identified in a study of T cells in localized non-small cell lung cancer. The study, taken as a whole, reports: Heterogeneity within the tumor remains possible, as just one region underwent sequencing. The study found T cell clonality highest in uninvolved adjacent lung, above tumor. Appearances in adjacent lung were noted for a median approximately 61 of the top 100 tumor clones. With higher T cell density in blood came longer overall survival.

Clones were read by immunoSEQ multiplex PCR, and TCRdb kept only the in-frame ones, dropping some. The sample includes over 25,000 clones, 90% of them seen just once. A word on this clone: Its antigen is not identified.

The origin of this receptor is a woman aged 40-69 years with stage I lung adenocarcinoma. The starting material was peripheral blood, obtained before any cancer treatment.

The CDR3: CASSRAGSTDTQYF. The CDR3 DNA reads TGTGCCAGCAGCCGCGCAGGGAGCACAGATACGCAGTATTTT. The chain carries TRBV5-6 and TRBJ2-3; D perhaps matches TRBD1 (5 bases). Trimming left V 4 bases short and J 0 bases short, with 9 bases between. The germline gives CDR1 SGHDT, CDR2 YYEEEE. There are 14 residues in the CDR3.